The rows below give T cell receptor beta chains drawn from one sample of a study of regulatory T cells in long-lasting Graves disease. Using its own MiXCR run on the multiplex PCR reads, TCRdb lists one record per CDR3 protein. Of under 800,000 distinct CDR3 sequences listed, less than 20% are singletons. The data were also submitted as part of a second study, on T cells in Graves' hyperthyroidism and ophthalmopathy.

This specimen consisted of peripheral blood mononuclear cells (PBMCs), obtained at new diagnosis, from a patient treated with antithyroid drugs. The receptors come from a woman aged 25 to 45 with Graves disease. Both conserved end residues are part of each CDR3. A D gene is named only where the DNA matches it firmly. Not all rows give a size; the values are once, few, many and, for expanded clones, a class.

TGTGCCAGCAGTTTCCAGGGTCTCCGCTATGGCTACACCTTC	CASSFQGLRYGYTF	NA	TRBJ1-2	NA	TRBV6-5
TGTGCCAGCGCCTGGAGGTCAATAACAGATACGCAGTATTTT	CASAWRSITDTQYF	NA	TRBJ2-3	NA	TRBV19
TGCAGCGCTAGGGGACAGTTCAGCTCTGGGGCCAACGTCCTGACTTTC	CSARGQFSSGANVLTF	TRBD1	TRBJ2-6	few	TRBV29-1
TGTGCCAGCAACGGACTAGCGGGAGAGACCCAGTACTTC	CASNGLAGETQYF	TRBD2	TRBJ2-5	many	TRBV7-2
TGTGCCAGCACGGGACACACATCCGGGGAGCTGTTTTTT	CASTGHTSGELFF	NA	TRBJ2-2	many	TRBV28
TGTGCCTGGAGGCCCCAGGGGGGTAGAGGAAATTCACCCCTCCACTTT	CAWRPQGGRGNSPLHF	TRBD1	TRBJ1-6	few	TRBV30
TGTGCCAGCAGCTTCGGCAGGGCCAACAATCAGCCCCAGCATTTT	CASSFGRANNQPQHF	NA	TRBJ1-5	few	TRBV13
TGTGCCAGCAGTCGCCTTAGCGGGAAGAGTGGTGAGCAGTTCTTC	CASSRLSGKSGEQFF	TRBD2	TRBJ2-1	many	TRBV7-3
TGTGCCAGCAGCCAAGATCAGGGGGCCTCCTACGAGCAGTACTTC	CASSQDQGASYEQYF	TRBD1	TRBJ2-7	few	TRBV4-2
TGTGCCTGGAGTGAACGTACCGGGACCGGGGGGGGGCCCCAGCATTTT	CAWSERTGTGGGPQHF	NA	TRBJ1-5	NA	TRBV30
TGTGCCAGTCGGCCTTGGGGTAGGAAGGGAAACACCATATATTTT	CASRPWGRKGNTIYF	NA	TRBJ1-3	many	TRBV6-1
TGCGCCAGCAGCTTGGATGGCGATGGCACCGGGGAGCTGTTTTTT	CASSLDGDGTGELFF	NA	TRBJ2-2	NA	TRBV5-1
TGTGCCAGCAGCGGTCTACAGAACGAGCAGTACTTC	CASSGLQNEQYF	NA	TRBJ2-7	few	TRBV11-1
TGTGCCAGTAACACAGGGCGCACTGAAGCTTTCTTT	CASNTGRTEAFF	NA	TRBJ1-1	NA	TRBV19
TGTGCCAGCAGTTTACTCCCCGGGAACTCTGGAAACACCATATATTTT	CASSLLPGNSGNTIYF	NA	TRBJ1-3	few	TRBV6-2/TRBV6-3
TGTGCCAGTAGTACATCAGGTTACAATGAGCAGTTCTTC	CASSTSGYNEQFF	NA	TRBJ2-1	NA	TRBV19
TGCGCCAGCTGCGAAGGTGGAGGGTACACAGATACGCAGTATTTT	CASCEGGGYTDTQYF	NA	TRBJ2-3	many	TRBV5-1
TGTGCCAGCAGTCGGCTAGCGACGAACACCGGGGAGCTGTTTTTT	CASSRLATNTGELFF	NA	TRBJ2-2	many	TRBV2
TGTGCCAGCAGCGCAGAACGACAGGGGCCCAAAAACATTCAGTACTTC	CASSAERQGPKNIQYF	TRBD1	TRBJ2-4	NA	TRBV7-9
TGTGCCAGCAGGGTAGGGGGGGTCGCCGGGGAGCTGTTTTTT	CASRVGGVAGELFF	NA	TRBJ2-2	many	TRBV6-1
TGTGCCAGTAGTATAAGGGGCACAGATACGCAGTATTTT	CASSIRGTDTQYF	NA	TRBJ2-3	NA	TRBV19
TGTGCCAGCAGAAGCGGGACGAACTACGAGCAGTACTTC	CASRSGTNYEQYF	TRBD2	TRBJ2-7	many	TRBV6-1
TGTGCCAGCAGCGTAGACTTTCGCACAGATACGCAGTATTTT	CASSVDFRTDTQYF	NA	TRBJ2-3	NA	TRBV9
TGTGCCAGCAGTGATGATGGGCGGGAGTATGAGAATGAGCAGTTCTTC	CASSDDGREYENEQFF	TRBD2	TRBJ2-1	many	TRBV2
TGTGCCAGCAGTTACACGAAGGGGGGCTACGAGCAGTACTTC	CASSYTKGGYEQYF	NA	TRBJ2-7	few	TRBV6-2/TRBV6-3
TGTGCCAGCAGTACGGGACTACCAGCCTACGGGCAGTACTTC	CASSTGLPAYGQYF	TRBD2	TRBJ2-7	NA	TRBV27
TGTGCCAGCAGTTCCCCCGGGACAGGGAGTAACCAGCCCCAGCATTTT	CASSSPGTGSNQPQHF	TRBD1	TRBJ1-5	NA	TRBV28
TGCGCCAGCAGAAGAGGACAGAGAGAGACCCAGTACTTC	CASRRGQRETQYF	NA	TRBJ2-5	many	TRBV5-1
TGTGCCATCAGTCCCGGGACAACTCCCATCGCCAATCAGCCCCAGCATTTT	CAISPGTTPIANQPQHF	NA	TRBJ1-5	few	TRBV10-3
TGTGCCACCCAGACTAGCGGCCAAGAGACCCAGTACTTC	CATQTSGQETQYF	TRBD2	TRBJ2-5	many	TRBV10-3
TGCAGTGCTAGATATCGCCCTAGCGGGTGGGCAGATACGCAGTATTTT	CSARYRPSGWADTQYF	TRBD2	TRBJ2-3	NA	TRBV20-1
TGTGCCAGCAGCCTAGAGAGACAGACTAAAGCTTTCTTT	CASSLERQTKAFF	NA	TRBJ1-1	many	TRBV3-1
TGTGCCAGCATGGTCGGACTAGCGGGAGCCGGAGAGCAGTTCTTC	CASMVGLAGAGEQFF	TRBD2	TRBJ2-1	NA	TRBV2
TGTGCCAGCAGTTTCTCCGGGACAGGGGTTGCAGATACGCAGTATTTT	CASSFSGTGVADTQYF	TRBD1	TRBJ2-3	once	TRBV12-3/TRBV12-4
TGTGCCAGCAGATTCGAGACAGGGGGGGGGACCCAGTACTTC	CASRFETGGGTQYF	TRBD1	TRBJ2-5	NA	TRBV12-3/TRBV12-4
TGTGCCAGCAGCTTATTGGGACAGGGAACTGAAGCTTTCTTT	CASSLLGQGTEAFF	TRBD1	TRBJ1-1	many	TRBV7-3
TGTGCCACCAGTCCCCGGCGGGGGGCGGTTGGGGCCAACGTCCTGACTTTC	CATSPRRGAVGANVLTF	TRBD2	TRBJ2-6	few	TRBV24-1
TGTGCCAGCAGTGACAGAAGCTCTGGAAACACCATATATTTT	CASSDRSSGNTIYF	NA	TRBJ1-3	few	TRBV6-1
TGTGCCAGCAGCTTGGAGGCAGTAAGTTACGAGCAGTACTTC	CASSLEAVSYEQYF	NA	TRBJ2-7	NA	TRBV7-9
TGTGCCAGCAGTTACTCGTGGGCGGGACAGGGGATGAGTCAGCCCCAGCATTTT	CASSYSWAGQGMSQPQHF	TRBD1	TRBJ1-5	NA	TRBV6-2/TRBV6-3
TGTGCCAGCAGAGAGACTACCACCGGGGAGCTGTTTTTT	CASRETTTGELFF	NA	TRBJ2-2	NA	TRBV7-9
TGCGCCAGCAGGAGAAGCGGGAGGGCCAACTACGAGCAGTACTTC	CASRRSGRANYEQYF	TRBD2	TRBJ2-7	few	TRBV10-1
TGTACCAGTAGTGTCCAATCAGAAGATACGCAGTATTTT	CTSSVQSEDTQYF	NA	TRBJ2-3	few	TRBV19
TGCAGTGCTAATAGGCACTTGAACACTGAAGCTTTCTTT	CSANRHLNTEAFF	NA	TRBJ1-1	few	TRBV20-1
TGTGCCAGCAGCCAAGTAAGGAAGGATCGGAATGAGCAGTTCTTC	CASSQVRKDRNEQFF	NA	TRBJ2-1	many	TRBV3-1
TGTGCCACCAGTGATCCAGGACAGGGGGCAACTAATGAAAAACTGTTTTTT	CATSDPGQGATNEKLFF	TRBD1	TRBJ1-4	many	TRBV24-1
TGTGCCAGCTCAGGACTAGCGAATAACAATGAGCAGTTCTTC	CASSGLANNNEQFF	TRBD2	TRBJ2-1	NA	TRBV18
TGCAGTGCTAGAGATATGGCCGGACTCTCAGCAGATACGCAGTATTTT	CSARDMAGLSADTQYF	NA	TRBJ2-3	few	TRBV20-1
TGTGCCAGCTCCCTAACACAGGGGTTTGACTATGGCTACACCTTC	CASSLTQGFDYGYTF	TRBD1	TRBJ1-2	NA	TRBV18
TGCGCCAGCAGCTTGGACGGGAGGGATCAGCCCCAGCATTTT	CASSLDGRDQPQHF	NA	TRBJ1-5	many	TRBV5-1
TGTGCCAGCAGCCCGACGGGGTACTCCTACGAGCAGTACTTC	CASSPTGYSYEQYF	NA	TRBJ2-7	NA	TRBV4-2
TGTGCCAGTAGGACGGGGATAGGAGGGACCCAGTACTTC	CASRTGIGGTQYF	NA	TRBJ2-5	NA	TRBV19
TGTGCCAGCAGTTACTCAGGGGTTTCCACCCTTGAGAAACTGTTTTTT	CASSYSGVSTLEKLFF	NA	TRBJ1-4	NA	TRBV27
TGTGCCACCAGCGGCCTGAACACCGGGGAGCTGTTTTTT	CATSGLNTGELFF	NA	TRBJ2-2	many	TRBV24-1
TGTGCCAGCAGCTTGTTAGCAGATACGCAGTATTTT	CASSLLADTQYF	NA	TRBJ2-3	many	TRBV7-9
TGTGCCAGCGCTGGGACAGGTATCGAGCAGTACTTC	CASAGTGIEQYF	TRBD1	TRBJ2-7	NA	TRBV18
TGCAGCGTTGGGGGGGAACTCTACGAGCAGTACTTC	CSVGGELYEQYF	NA	TRBJ2-7	many	TRBV29-1